This T cell receptor beta chain was captured by sequencing in a study of blood T cell repertoires in COVID-19. The V segment lost 6 bases and the J segment 5 bases; nucleotides outside the gene matches: 7. Per germline, CDR1 LGHDT and CDR2 YNNKEL (reference sequence). This CDR3 spans 13 amino acids. The data were produced by immunoSEQ multiplex PCR, yet TCRdb's version contains in-frame clones alone and is incomplete. The profile covers around 260,000 clones, with around 82% appearing a single time and 15% to 19% taken by the ten largest. The clonotype comes from a person aged 70 to 80 with COVID-19, enrolled during active disease. The specimen was peripheral blood. V gene TRBV3-1 (or the pseudogene TRBV3-2) combines with J gene TRBJ2-7; 7 nucleotides agree with TRBD1. CDR3 region: CASRQTGADEQYF. For the CDR3, the DNA is TGTGCCAGCAGACAAACAGGGGCCGACGAGCAGTACTTC.